This entry features one T cell receptor (beta chain) sequence. This specimen comes from a study of human T cells and chemical hapten exposure. Study background: The patch tests put 0.01% DPC on the skin of the upper back and were read 6 days later.

Sample time point: pre-sensitization, week 0. Treatment noted: therapeutic diphenylcyclopropenone sensitization with weekly scalp DPC. Donors were 18 to 70-year-old alopecia patients suitable for DPC. The library tagged individual cDNA molecules with unique molecular identifiers. TCRdb fed the RACE reads into MiXCR, producing one record per CDR3 protein. The sample carries around 120,000 distinct CDR3 sequences, approximately 12% recorded once. Germline V gene lookup returns CDR1 SGHTA and CDR2 FQGNSA. J lost 6 bases, V lost 6 bases, and 5 bases had no gene match. The CDR3 length is 13 residues. The J gene is TRBJ1-2, the V gene TRBV7-2; 9 positions match TRBD1. The receptor's source is a young woman with alopecia areata. Some clones in this sample may be carry-over from other donors' samples. Sequencing was performed on whole blood, taken in connection with sensitization to the hapten diphenylcyclopropenone (DPC). CDR3: CASRQQGADGYTF. The DNA for the CDR3 is TGTGCCAGCAGGCAACAGGGGGCGGATGGCTACACCTTC.